These T cell receptor beta chains were read from a single sample in a study of beta chain features in type 1 diabetes. Method: immunoSEQ multiplex PCR; TCRdb's copy keeps in-frame clones and lacks some. The profile covers 350,000 to 450,000 clones, with roughly 13% appearing a single time and under 0.04% taken by the ten largest. Sequenced input: naive CD4+ T cells from blood. Receptors were obtained from a man younger than 40 in good health. The CDR3 runs from the conserved cysteine through the conserved F or W. The D gene is left open where the match is weak. The size field is filled for only some rows; it gives once, few, many or a size class.

CDR3nt: TGTGCCAGCAGACCCCCAGGGGGCCGACGTACTGAAGCTTTCTTT
CDR3aa: CASRPPGGRRTEAFF
v_gene: TRBV2
d_gene: TRBD1
abundance: few
j_gene: TRBJ1-1
len: 15

CDR3nt: TGTGCCAGCAGCTTAGACGGGACACTGAGCAATCAGCCCCAGCATTTT
CDR3aa: CASSLDGTLSNQPQHF
v_gene: TRBV7-9
d_gene: -
abundance: few
j_gene: TRBJ1-5
len: 16

CDR3nt: TGCAGCGTGAAGGGTTCCAGCACAGATACGCAGTATTTT
CDR3aa: CSVKGSSTDTQYF
v_gene: TRBV29-1
d_gene: -
abundance: -
j_gene: TRBJ2-3
len: 13

CDR3nt: TGTGCCAGCAGCCACCGTGGCGTGGGTTCACCCCTCCACTTT
CDR3aa: CASSHRGVGSPLHF
v_gene: TRBV13
d_gene: -
abundance: few
j_gene: TRBJ1-6
len: 14

CDR3nt: TGTGCCAGCAGGAGGGCTTCTGGAAACACCATATATTTT
CDR3aa: CASRRASGNTIYF
v_gene: TRBV6-5
d_gene: -
abundance: -
j_gene: TRBJ1-3
len: 13

CDR3nt: TGCGCCAGCAGCCAAGTGCATCAACGCACCCCAGAGACCCAGTACTTC
CDR3aa: CASSQVHQRTPETQYF
v_gene: TRBV4-1
d_gene: -
abundance: -
j_gene: TRBJ2-5
len: 16

CDR3nt: TGTGCCAGCAGCTTAACAGGGGGACGAGAGACCCAGTACTTC
CDR3aa: CASSLTGGRETQYF
v_gene: TRBV7-9
d_gene: TRBD1
abundance: few
j_gene: TRBJ2-5
len: 14

CDR3nt: TGTGCCAGCAGCTTAGGTGCCAGCGGGACATACAATGAGCAGTTCTTC
CDR3aa: CASSLGASGTYNEQFF
v_gene: TRBV7-6
d_gene: -
abundance: -
j_gene: TRBJ2-1
len: 16

CDR3nt: TGTGCCAGCAGCCCCCAACCCTACGAGCAGTACTTC
CDR3aa: CASSPQPYEQYF
v_gene: TRBV7-9
d_gene: -
abundance: -
j_gene: TRBJ2-7
len: 12

CDR3nt: TGTGCCATCAGTGCGACTAGCGGACAAGAGACCCAGTACTTC
CDR3aa: CAISATSGQETQYF
v_gene: TRBV10-3
d_gene: TRBD2
abundance: -
j_gene: TRBJ2-5
len: 14

CDR3nt: TGTGCCTGGACCCCGACATACAACACTGAAGCTTTCTTT
CDR3aa: CAWTPTYNTEAFF
v_gene: TRBV30
d_gene: -
abundance: few
j_gene: TRBJ1-1
len: 13

CDR3nt: TGTGCCAGCTCACCCGAGAATGGGGCTGGACAGCCCCAGCATTTT
CDR3aa: CASSPENGAGQPQHF
v_gene: TRBV18
d_gene: -
abundance: few
j_gene: TRBJ1-5
len: 15

CDR3nt: TGTGCCAGCAGCCAGATGGCAGGGGGAAACATTCAGTACTTC
CDR3aa: CASSQMAGGNIQYF
v_gene: TRBV11-1
d_gene: TRBD1
abundance: few
j_gene: TRBJ2-4
len: 14

CDR3nt: TGTGCCAGCAGCGGGCTCAGGGTCGGGATCTACAATGAGCAGTTCTTC
CDR3aa: CASSGLRVGIYNEQFF
v_gene: TRBV5-6
d_gene: -
abundance: -
j_gene: TRBJ2-1
len: 16

CDR3nt: TGTGCCAGCAGCGACGGGACAGGGACAAGCGGCTACACCTTC
CDR3aa: CASSDGTGTSGYTF
v_gene: TRBV9
d_gene: TRBD1
abundance: few
j_gene: TRBJ1-2
len: 14

CDR3nt: TGTGCCAGCAGTGTTACGGGCAGGGGCCGTACTGAAGCTTTCTTT
CDR3aa: CASSVTGRGRTEAFF
v_gene: TRBV25-1
d_gene: -
abundance: -
j_gene: TRBJ1-1
len: 15

CDR3nt: TGTGCCAGCAGTCGCGGACTCGAAAACATTCAGTACTTC
CDR3aa: CASSRGLENIQYF
v_gene: TRBV5-6
d_gene: -
abundance: -
j_gene: TRBJ2-4
len: 13

CDR3nt: TGTGCCAGCAGTGAGTTTGCGGGGGGGCCAGAGCAGTACTTC
CDR3aa: CASSEFAGGPEQYF
v_gene: TRBV25-1
d_gene: TRBD2
abundance: few
j_gene: TRBJ2-7
len: 14

CDR3nt: TGTGCCAGCTCGGTCAAATCCGAAGCTTTCTTT
CDR3aa: CASSVKSEAFF
v_gene: TRBV18
d_gene: -
abundance: few
j_gene: TRBJ1-1
len: 11

CDR3nt: TGTGCCAGCAGCCGCGGGTCCTATGGCTACACCTTC
CDR3aa: CASSRGSYGYTF
v_gene: TRBV6-5
d_gene: -
abundance: few
j_gene: TRBJ1-2
len: 12

CDR3nt: TGTGCCAGCAGCCCGGGACTAGCGGGAGGTTACAATGAGCAGTTCTTC
CDR3aa: CASSPGLAGGYNEQFF
v_gene: TRBV4-2
d_gene: TRBD2
abundance: -
j_gene: TRBJ2-1
len: 16

CDR3nt: TGCGCCAGCAGCCTTGGACAGGGGGCCCCAGATACGCAGTATTTT
CDR3aa: CASSLGQGAPDTQYF
v_gene: TRBV4-3
d_gene: TRBD1
abundance: -
j_gene: TRBJ2-3
len: 15

CDR3nt: TGTGCCAGCTCCCCCATGCGTAGCAACACTGAAGCTTTCTTT
CDR3aa: CASSPMRSNTEAFF
v_gene: TRBV18
d_gene: -
abundance: -
j_gene: TRBJ1-1
len: 14

CDR3nt: TGTGCCAGCAGCCACAGGGGCGGGACTGAAGCTTTCTTT
CDR3aa: CASSHRGGTEAFF
v_gene: TRBV6-5
d_gene: TRBD1
abundance: -
j_gene: TRBJ1-1
len: 13

CDR3nt: TGTGCCAGCAGCCCTAGGACAGGGCCAACCTATGGCTACACCTTC
CDR3aa: CASSPRTGPTYGYTF
v_gene: TRBV7-2
d_gene: TRBD1
abundance: few
j_gene: TRBJ1-2
len: 15

CDR3nt: TGTGCCAGCAGCTTAGCGCAGGACATGAACACTGAAGCTTTCTTT
CDR3aa: CASSLAQDMNTEAFF
v_gene: TRBV7-8
d_gene: -
abundance: few
j_gene: TRBJ1-1
len: 15

CDR3nt: TGCGCCAGCAGCTTGGATGGTTCCTACGAGCAGTACTTC
CDR3aa: CASSLDGSYEQYF
v_gene: TRBV5-1
d_gene: -
abundance: few
j_gene: TRBJ2-7
len: 13

CDR3nt: TGTGCCAGCAGCCCAGGGTACACAGATACGCAGTATTTT
CDR3aa: CASSPGYTDTQYF
v_gene: TRBV9
d_gene: -
abundance: -
j_gene: TRBJ2-3
len: 13

CDR3nt: TGTGCCAGCAGCTTGGCCGGACAGGGGTTTGGCTACACCTTC
CDR3aa: CASSLAGQGFGYTF
v_gene: TRBV5-6
d_gene: TRBD1
abundance: -
j_gene: TRBJ1-2
len: 14

CDR3nt: TGTGCCTGGACCGGGACAGCCAATTCACCCCTCCACTTT
CDR3aa: CAWTGTANSPLHF
v_gene: TRBV30
d_gene: TRBD1
abundance: -
j_gene: TRBJ1-6
len: 13

CDR3nt: TGTGCCAGCAGCTTAGGGGATAACTATGGCTACACCTTC
CDR3aa: CASSLGDNYGYTF
v_gene: TRBV7-9
d_gene: -
abundance: few
j_gene: TRBJ1-2
len: 13

CDR3nt: TGTGCCAGCAGTGGGACGGTAACGAACACCGGGGAGCTGTTTTTT
CDR3aa: CASSGTVTNTGELFF
v_gene: TRBV2
d_gene: -
abundance: few
j_gene: TRBJ2-2
len: 15

CDR3nt: TGTGCCATGTTAGCGGGGGCCCAACGTAACAATGAGCAGTTCTTC
CDR3aa: CAMLAGAQRNNEQFF
v_gene: TRBV5-4
d_gene: TRBD2
abundance: -
j_gene: TRBJ2-1
len: 15

CDR3nt: TGTGCCAGCAGCTTGTACCAAGAGACCCAGTACTTC
CDR3aa: CASSLYQETQYF
v_gene: TRBV5-6
d_gene: -
abundance: few
j_gene: TRBJ2-5
len: 12

CDR3nt: TGTGCCATCAGTGATGGACAGGGGACTCTTAATGAGCAGTTCTTC
CDR3aa: CAISDGQGTLNEQFF
v_gene: TRBV10-3
d_gene: TRBD1
abundance: -
j_gene: TRBJ2-1
len: 15

CDR3nt: TGTGCCAGCAGCAGCGGTTATGGGGAGCTGTTTTTT
CDR3aa: CASSSGYGELFF
v_gene: TRBV27
d_gene: -
abundance: few
j_gene: TRBJ2-2
len: 12

CDR3nt: TGCAGCGTTATAAAACAGGGGGCTGTTGCCTATGGCTACACCTTC
CDR3aa: CSVIKQGAVAYGYTF
v_gene: TRBV29-1
d_gene: TRBD1
abundance: few
j_gene: TRBJ1-2
len: 15

CDR3nt: TGCGCCAGCAGCTTGCCTCAGGGAAACAATGAGCAGTTCTTC
CDR3aa: CASSLPQGNNEQFF
v_gene: TRBV5-1
d_gene: -
abundance: -
j_gene: TRBJ2-1
len: 14

CDR3nt: TGCGCCAGCAGCTTAGGACTAGCGCGTCTTAACAATGAGCAGTTCTTC
CDR3aa: CASSLGLARLNNEQFF
v_gene: TRBV5-1
d_gene: TRBD2
abundance: -
j_gene: TRBJ2-1
len: 16

CDR3nt: TGTGCCAGCAGCCCCGACAGGGGCCCCCAAGAGACCCAGTACTTC
CDR3aa: CASSPDRGPQETQYF
v_gene: TRBV7-2
d_gene: TRBD1
abundance: few
j_gene: TRBJ2-5
len: 15

CDR3nt: TGCGCCAGCAGCTTCCAGGGCTCTGGGGCCAACGTCCTGACTTTC
CDR3aa: CASSFQGSGANVLTF
v_gene: TRBV5-1
d_gene: -
abundance: few
j_gene: TRBJ2-6
len: 15

CDR3nt: TGTGCCAGCAGCGTAGACGGGAACTACGAGCAGTACTTC
CDR3aa: CASSVDGNYEQYF
v_gene: TRBV9
d_gene: -
abundance: few
j_gene: TRBJ2-7
len: 13

CDR3nt: TGTGCCAGCAGCTTAGGACAGGGAGTTAACTATGGCTACACCTTC
CDR3aa: CASSLGQGVNYGYTF
v_gene: TRBV7-9
d_gene: TRBD1
abundance: few
j_gene: TRBJ1-2
len: 15

CDR3nt: TGTGCCAGCAGCCAAGTCGGCCGAAACTATGGCTACACCTTC
CDR3aa: CASSQVGRNYGYTF
v_gene: TRBV14
d_gene: -
abundance: few
j_gene: TRBJ1-2
len: 14

CDR3nt: TGTGCCAGCAGCCCCAGACTAGTCCCTACAAGTGAGCAGTTCTTC
CDR3aa: CASSPRLVPTSEQFF
v_gene: TRBV13
d_gene: -
abundance: -
j_gene: TRBJ2-1
len: 15

CDR3nt: TGTGCCAGCAGGCTAACTAGCGGGATTTACAATGAGCAGTTCTTC
CDR3aa: CASRLTSGIYNEQFF
v_gene: TRBV11-2
d_gene: TRBD2
abundance: few
j_gene: TRBJ2-1
len: 15

CDR3nt: TGTGCCATCAGCCCCGCGGGGACCACCGGGGAGCTGTTTTTT
CDR3aa: CAISPAGTTGELFF
v_gene: TRBV10-3
d_gene: -
abundance: -
j_gene: TRBJ2-2
len: 14

CDR3nt: TGTGCCTGGAGTGGTATGCTGTCAACGCTTGAAGCTTTCTTT
CDR3aa: CAWSGMLSTLEAFF
v_gene: TRBV30
d_gene: -
abundance: -
j_gene: TRBJ1-1
len: 14

CDR3nt: TGTGCCATCAGTGACAGGGAAGGGGAAAAACTGTTTTTT
CDR3aa: CAISDREGEKLFF
v_gene: TRBV10-3
d_gene: -
abundance: -
j_gene: TRBJ1-4
len: 13

CDR3nt: TGCAGCGTTGAAGACCTGGGACTAGCGGGAACAGATACGCAGTATTTT
CDR3aa: CSVEDLGLAGTDTQYF
v_gene: TRBV29-1
d_gene: TRBD2
abundance: -
j_gene: TRBJ2-3
len: 16

CDR3nt: TGTGCCAGCAGCTTGGGGGTAGATGACATTCAGTACTTC
CDR3aa: CASSLGVDDIQYF
v_gene: TRBV5-8
d_gene: -
abundance: -
j_gene: TRBJ2-4
len: 13

CDR3nt: TGTGCCAGCAGCTTTGTACGTGCCTCTGGGGCCAACGTCCTGACTTTC
CDR3aa: CASSFVRASGANVLTF
v_gene: TRBV7-6
d_gene: -
abundance: few
j_gene: TRBJ2-6
len: 16

CDR3nt: TGTGCCAGCAGCGTAGGGGCCCGGGGCAGGGTAAGCGAGCAGTACTTC
CDR3aa: CASSVGARGRVSEQYF
v_gene: TRBV9
d_gene: -
abundance: -
j_gene: TRBJ2-7
len: 16

CDR3nt: TGTGCCAGCAGCTTAGAGGCTAGCTTATGGGGTTACAATGAGCAGTTCTTC
CDR3aa: CASSLEASLWGYNEQFF
v_gene: TRBV7-8
d_gene: -
abundance: few
j_gene: TRBJ2-1
len: 17

CDR3nt: TGCAGCATCAGGGGAGTCTATGGCTACACCTTC
CDR3aa: CSIRGVYGYTF
v_gene: TRBV29-1
d_gene: -
abundance: -
j_gene: TRBJ1-2
len: 11

CDR3nt: TGTGCCAGTAGTATGGGTGGCGGTCTTCCCAGGGAGCAGTTCTTC
CDR3aa: CASSMGGGLPREQFF
v_gene: TRBV19
d_gene: -
abundance: -
j_gene: TRBJ2-1
len: 15

CDR3nt: TGTGCCAGCAGTGCAGCGGACAGGGGGCAAGGCTACACCTTC
CDR3aa: CASSAADRGQGYTF
v_gene: TRBV25-1
d_gene: TRBD1
abundance: -
j_gene: TRBJ1-2
len: 14